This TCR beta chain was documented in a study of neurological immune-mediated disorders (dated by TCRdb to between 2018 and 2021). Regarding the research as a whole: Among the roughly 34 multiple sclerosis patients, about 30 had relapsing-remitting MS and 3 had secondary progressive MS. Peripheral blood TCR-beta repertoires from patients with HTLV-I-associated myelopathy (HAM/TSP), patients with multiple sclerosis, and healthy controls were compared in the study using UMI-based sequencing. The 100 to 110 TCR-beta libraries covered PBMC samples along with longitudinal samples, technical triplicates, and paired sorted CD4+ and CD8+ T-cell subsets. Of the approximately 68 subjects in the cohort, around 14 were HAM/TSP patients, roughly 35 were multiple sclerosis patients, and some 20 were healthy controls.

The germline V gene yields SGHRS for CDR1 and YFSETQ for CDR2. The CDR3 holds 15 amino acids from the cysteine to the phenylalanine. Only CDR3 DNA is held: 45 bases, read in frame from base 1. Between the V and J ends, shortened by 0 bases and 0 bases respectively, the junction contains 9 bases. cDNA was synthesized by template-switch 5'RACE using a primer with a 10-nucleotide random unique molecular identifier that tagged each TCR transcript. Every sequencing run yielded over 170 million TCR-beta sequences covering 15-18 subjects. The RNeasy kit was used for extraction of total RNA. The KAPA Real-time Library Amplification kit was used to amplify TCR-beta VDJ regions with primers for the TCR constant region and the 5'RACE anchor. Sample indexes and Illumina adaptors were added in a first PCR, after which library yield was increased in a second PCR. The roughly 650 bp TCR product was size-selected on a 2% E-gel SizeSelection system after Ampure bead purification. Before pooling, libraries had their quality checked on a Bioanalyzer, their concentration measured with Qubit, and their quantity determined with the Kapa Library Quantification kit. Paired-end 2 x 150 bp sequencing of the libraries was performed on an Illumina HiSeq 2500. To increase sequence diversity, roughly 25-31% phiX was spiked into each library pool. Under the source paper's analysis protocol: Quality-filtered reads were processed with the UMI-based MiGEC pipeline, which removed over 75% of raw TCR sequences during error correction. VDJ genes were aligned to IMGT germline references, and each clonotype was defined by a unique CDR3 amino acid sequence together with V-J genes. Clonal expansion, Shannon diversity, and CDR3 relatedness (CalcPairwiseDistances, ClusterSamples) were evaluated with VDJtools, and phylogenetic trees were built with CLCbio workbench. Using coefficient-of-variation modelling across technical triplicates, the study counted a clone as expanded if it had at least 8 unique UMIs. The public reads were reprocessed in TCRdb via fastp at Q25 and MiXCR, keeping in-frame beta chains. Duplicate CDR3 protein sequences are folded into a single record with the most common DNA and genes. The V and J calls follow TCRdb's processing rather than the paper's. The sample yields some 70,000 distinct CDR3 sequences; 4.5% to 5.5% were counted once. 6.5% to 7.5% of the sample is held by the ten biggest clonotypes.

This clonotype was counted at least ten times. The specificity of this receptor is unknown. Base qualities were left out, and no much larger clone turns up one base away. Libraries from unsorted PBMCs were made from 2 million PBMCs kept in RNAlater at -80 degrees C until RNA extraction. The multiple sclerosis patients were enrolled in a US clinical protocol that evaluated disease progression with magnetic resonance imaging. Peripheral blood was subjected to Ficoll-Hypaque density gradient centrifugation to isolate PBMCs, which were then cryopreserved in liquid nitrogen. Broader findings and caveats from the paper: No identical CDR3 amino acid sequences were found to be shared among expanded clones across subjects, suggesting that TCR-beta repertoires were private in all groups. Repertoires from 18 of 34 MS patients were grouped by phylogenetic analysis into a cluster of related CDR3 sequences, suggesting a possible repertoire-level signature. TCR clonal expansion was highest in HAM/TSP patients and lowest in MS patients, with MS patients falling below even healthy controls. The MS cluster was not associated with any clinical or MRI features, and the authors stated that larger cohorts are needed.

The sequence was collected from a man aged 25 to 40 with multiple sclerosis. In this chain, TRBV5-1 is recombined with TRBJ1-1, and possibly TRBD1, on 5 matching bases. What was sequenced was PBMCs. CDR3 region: CASSLGRVLNTEAFF. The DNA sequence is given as TGCGCCAGCAGCTTGGGCAGGGTCCTGAACACTGAAGCTTTCTTT.